This TCR beta chain is from a study of shared clonotypes between healthy human individuals. On the study more broadly: Per-donor plates numbered three CD4 naive, three CD4 memory, two CD8 naive and one CD8 memory.

Positive CCR7 selection of CD45RO-negative cells yielded the naive CD8 cells, and terminally differentiated effector memory CD45RA+ cells were excluded. This clone was seen a single time. Libraries were prepared by immunoSEQ multiplex PCR; TCRdb keeps only in-frame clonotypes and omits some of them. The sample yields around 2,000,000 clones, approximately 94% seen once. Germline CDR1 and CDR2: MNHNS and SASEGT. Between the trimmed V and J ends, which lost 1 base and 6 bases, there was a span of 10 bases. The CDR3 covers 14 residues. This receptor was identified in a man between 18 and 29 years old in good health. The source material was naive CD8+ T cells sorted from blood. J is TRBJ1-5 and V is TRBV6-1, with D unresolved. The CDR3 sequence is CASSEVIPGQPQHF. The DNA for the CDR3 is TGTGCCAGCAGTGAAGTAATACCAGGTCAGCCCCAGCATTTT.